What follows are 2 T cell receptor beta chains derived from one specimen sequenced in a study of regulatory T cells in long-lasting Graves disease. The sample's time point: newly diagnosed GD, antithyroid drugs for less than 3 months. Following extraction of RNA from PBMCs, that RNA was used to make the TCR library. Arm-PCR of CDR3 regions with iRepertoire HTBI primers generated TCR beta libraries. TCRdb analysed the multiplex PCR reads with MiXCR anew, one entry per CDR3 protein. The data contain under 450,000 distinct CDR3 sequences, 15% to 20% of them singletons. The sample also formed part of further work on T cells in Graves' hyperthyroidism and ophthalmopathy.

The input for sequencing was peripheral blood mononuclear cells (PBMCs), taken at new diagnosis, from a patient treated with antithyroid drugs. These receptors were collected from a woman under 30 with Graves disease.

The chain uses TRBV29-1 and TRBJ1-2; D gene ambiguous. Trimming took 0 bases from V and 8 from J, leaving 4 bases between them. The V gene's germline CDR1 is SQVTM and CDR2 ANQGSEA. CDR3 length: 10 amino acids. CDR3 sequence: CSVEEGGYTF. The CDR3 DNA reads TGCAGCGTTGAAGAAGGGGGCTACACCTTC.

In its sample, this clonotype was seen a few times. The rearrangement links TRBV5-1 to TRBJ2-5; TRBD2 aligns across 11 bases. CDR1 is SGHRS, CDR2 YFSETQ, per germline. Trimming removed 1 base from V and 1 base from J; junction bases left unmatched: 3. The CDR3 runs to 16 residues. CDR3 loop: CASSLTGLAAQETQYF. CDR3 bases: TGCGCCAGCAGCTTGACGGGACTAGCGGCCCAAGAGACCCAGTACTTC.